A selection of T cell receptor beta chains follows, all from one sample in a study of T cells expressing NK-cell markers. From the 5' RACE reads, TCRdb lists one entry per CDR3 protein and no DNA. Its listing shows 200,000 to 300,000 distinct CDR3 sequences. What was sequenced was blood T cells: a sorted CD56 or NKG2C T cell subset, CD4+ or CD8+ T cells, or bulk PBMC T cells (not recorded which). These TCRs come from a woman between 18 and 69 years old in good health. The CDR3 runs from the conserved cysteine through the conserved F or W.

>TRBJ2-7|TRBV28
CATKQRTPYEQYF
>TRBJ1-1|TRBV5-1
CASSPGTDRPRAFF
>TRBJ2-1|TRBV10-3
CAISGGGRAMDEQFF
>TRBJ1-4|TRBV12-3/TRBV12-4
CASSLGQATNEKLFF
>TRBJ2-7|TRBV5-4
CASSLSGGSTSYEQYF
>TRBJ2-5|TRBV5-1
CASSYTGLQETQYF
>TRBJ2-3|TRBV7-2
CASSLAGSSTDTQYF
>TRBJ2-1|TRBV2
CASSSHGEANYNEQFF
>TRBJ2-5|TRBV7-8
CASSSGLFQETQYF
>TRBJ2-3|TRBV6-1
CASSGMAQATDTQYF
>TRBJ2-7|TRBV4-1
CASSQVHQAPKYF
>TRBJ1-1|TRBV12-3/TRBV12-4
CASSQTGNTEAFF
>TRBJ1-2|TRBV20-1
CSALPGQAPYGYTF
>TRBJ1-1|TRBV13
CASTLWSLSPVRSTEAFF
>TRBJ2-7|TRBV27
CASTNTGPGGYEQYF
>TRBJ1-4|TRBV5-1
CASSTWTNEKLFF
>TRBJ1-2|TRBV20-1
CSALEGYYGYTF
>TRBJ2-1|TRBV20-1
CSAREKAGGYNEQFF
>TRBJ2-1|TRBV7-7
CASSQTGLAGGGEQFF
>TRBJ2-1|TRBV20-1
CSAEGGGALGQFF
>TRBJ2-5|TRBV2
CASTSDGGQETQYF
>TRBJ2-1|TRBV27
CASSKVYGDEQFF
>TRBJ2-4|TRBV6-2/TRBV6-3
CASSRDRGLTIQYF
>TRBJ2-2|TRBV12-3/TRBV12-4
CASTTAGGYTGELFF
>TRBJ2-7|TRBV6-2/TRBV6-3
CASSYSTGQGYEQYF
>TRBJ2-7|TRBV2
CAGCRDSNSYEQYF
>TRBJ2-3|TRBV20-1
CSAGTLVTNTDTQYF
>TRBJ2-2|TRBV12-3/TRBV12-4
CASKAQGNTGELFF
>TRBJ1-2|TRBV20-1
CSARDQGQGDYGYTF
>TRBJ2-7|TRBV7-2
CASSLNPGLAPRQYF
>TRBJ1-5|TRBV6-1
CASSGDRGSNQPQHF
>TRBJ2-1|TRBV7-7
CVSSPTSGGLSSYNEQFF
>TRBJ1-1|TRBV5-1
CASSLAGVGPNTEAFF
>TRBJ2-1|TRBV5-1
CASSLFQGNSSYNEQFF
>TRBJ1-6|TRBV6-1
CASRGGAYNSPLHF
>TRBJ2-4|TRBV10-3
CAISPSGGVTSGNKNIQYF
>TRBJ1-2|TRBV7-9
CASSLGSGYTF
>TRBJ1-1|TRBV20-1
CSARGGTTNTEAFF
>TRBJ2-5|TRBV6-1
CASSESGYTLKKTQYF
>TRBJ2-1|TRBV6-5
CASSYLSGLADNNEQFF
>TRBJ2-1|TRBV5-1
CASSLSPGSGDNEQFF
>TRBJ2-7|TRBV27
CASSLSGVIGSEQYF
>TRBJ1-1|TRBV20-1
CSAPSRQRNTEAFF
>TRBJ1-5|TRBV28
CASSQSEAGNQPQHF
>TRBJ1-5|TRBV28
CASDWGQGFQPQHF
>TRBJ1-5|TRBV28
CASSLLSISNQPQHF
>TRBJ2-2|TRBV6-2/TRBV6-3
CASIQVGHLSINTGELFF
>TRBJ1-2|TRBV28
CASSPIPTALAF
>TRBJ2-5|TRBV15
CATSRERSTGVGETQYF
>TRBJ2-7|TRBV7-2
CASNPPSSYEQYF
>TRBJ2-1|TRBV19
CASSVLAGGPDEQFF
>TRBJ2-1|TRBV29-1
CSVDGAGDSYNEQFF
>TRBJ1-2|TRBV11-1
CASSSLLGQGGTNYGYTF